This TCR beta chain was obtained from a study of T-cell memory formation after mild COVID-19. Background on the study: Most TCR clusters belonged to a single donor.

A few counts support this clonotype. MiXCR, run by TCRdb on the 5' RACE reads, gives a single entry per CDR3 protein. The profile shows roughly 510,000 distinct CDR3 sequences, around 16% of them singletons. Material for sequencing was PBMCs or a T cell subset sorted from them (not recorded which). The TCR was taken from an adult woman who had mild COVID-19 (a few samples of this study predate the infection). Cell type and time point are not known.

The DNA for the CDR3 is TGTGCCAGCAGCCTGACAGGGAACATGAACACTGAAGCTTTCTTT. Translating gives CASSLTGNMNTEAFF. This sequence joins TRBV7-3 and TRBJ1-1, with TRBD1 matching over 7 bases. V lost 5 bases and J lost 0; bases outside the gene matches: 6. CDR1 is SGHTA and CDR2 is FQGTGA in the germline V gene. The CDR3 is 15 amino acids. The variable domain in full, with the rest retrieved from reference TRBV7-3 and TRBJ1-1, is GAGVSQTPSNKVTEKGKYVELRCDPISGHTALYWYRQSLGQGPEFLIYFQGTGAADDSGLPNDRFFAVRPEGSVSTLKIQRTERGDSAVYLCASSLTGNMNTEAFFGQGTRLTVV.